Below are 25 T cell receptor beta chains sequenced from a single sample in a study of OX40 agonist ivuxolimab in advanced cancers. Measured with immunoSEQ multiplex PCR; TCRdb has only the in-frame clones, and not every one. The sample holds approximately 32,000 clones, approximately 89% seen once. Sequences were derived from CD4+ or CD8+ T cells sorted from blood, sampled in a trial of the OX40 agonist ivuxolimab. These receptors were obtained from an adult with an advanced solid tumor such as melanoma, head and neck, liver or kidney cancer.

The V gene is TRBV18, the J gene TRBJ2-1, with D perhaps matching TRBD2 (6 bases). The length of the CDR3 is 13 residues. V was shortened by 3 bases and J by 7 bases, with 10 bases between the two germline ends. CDR1 is KGHSH, CDR2 LQKENI, per germline. CDR3 protein: CASSPGTPNEQFF. CDR3 DNA sequence: TGTGCCAGCTCACCGGGGACTCCTAATGAGCAGTTCTTC.

The J gene is TRBJ1-2, the V gene TRBV11-2; D uncertain. V lost 0 bases to trimming and J lost 8 bases, with 19 bases between them. The CDR3 contains 16 residues. CDR1 is SGHAT, CDR2 FQNNGV, per germline. The CDR3 coding sequence is TGTGCCAGCAGCTTAGACAGGAGATCCACCGTGGGGGGCTACACCTTC. This codes for CASSLDRRSTVGGYTF. The full variable domain, completed using reference TRBV11-2 and TRBJ1-2, is EAGVAQSPRYKIIEKRQSVAFWCNPISGHATLYWYQQILGQGPKLLIQFQNNGVVDDSQLPKDRFSAERLKGVDSTLKIQPAKLEDSAVYLCASSLDRRSTVGGYTFGSGTRLTVV.

This sequence joins TRBV7-9 and TRBJ2-7; no clear D. The CDR3 is 11 residues long. V lost 1 base and J lost 6, with 4 bases in between. Germline CDR1 reads SEHNR; CDR2 reads FQNEAQ (reference sequence). CDR3 bases: TGTGCCAGCAGCTTAGAGTTCGAGCAGTACTTC. Residues: CASSLEFEQYF.

J is TRBJ2-1 and V is TRBV28, with 7 bases fitting TRBD2. The CDR3 runs to 14 residues. Unmatched junction bases numbered 6, after V lost 7 bases and J lost 3 bases. Per the germline V gene, CDR1 is MDHEN and CDR2 is SYDVKM. CDR3 coding DNA: TGTGCCAGCACAAGAGCGGGAAGCTACAATGAGCAGTTCTTC. It encodes CASTRAGSYNEQFF.

The chain combines TRBV29-1 with TRBJ2-6; the D is unclear. The CDR3 is 16 amino acids. Trimming pared 4 bases from V and 0 bases from J, leaving 13 bases between. In germline, CDR1 is SQVTM, CDR2 ANQGSEA. CDR3 nucleotide sequence: TGCAGCGTTGCCGTGGACGTAAACTCTGGGGCCAACGTCCTGACTTTC. Amino acids: CSVAVDVNSGANVLTF.

This clone was found once. The chain has TRBV7-8 and TRBJ1-2; TRBD1 agrees at 8 bases. The CDR3 has 16 amino acids. V lost 3 bases and J lost 2; bases outside the gene matches: 8. The germline CDR1 and CDR2 sequences are SGHVS and FQNEAQ. The CDR3 DNA is TGTGCCAGCAGCTTCAAGACAGGGGTCGACAACTATGGCTACACCTTC. Residues: CASSFKTGVDNYGYTF.

The rearrangement uses TRBV28 and TRBJ1-2; a weak D match, TRBD1 (6 bases). Germline V gene data show CDR1 as MDHEN and CDR2 as SYDVKM. The CDR3 runs 13 residues. V was clipped by 2 bases and J by 2 bases, with 6 bases between them. The CDR3 DNA reads TGTGCCAGCAGTTTAACAGGGAACTATGGCTACACCTTC. Amino acids: CASSLTGNYGYTF.

This rearrangement joins TRBV19 to TRBJ1-1; unclear D gene. From germline, CDR1 is LNHDA and CDR2 SQIVND (reference sequence). Trimming took 4 bases from V and 1 from J, leaving 13 bases between them. The CDR3 is 15 amino acids. The CDR3 region is CASSTGGRPNTEAFF. The CDR3 region has the DNA TGTGCCAGTAGTACAGGAGGACGGCCGAACACTGAAGCTTTCTTT.

This sequence joins TRBV9 and TRBJ2-2; TRBD2 agrees at 7 bases. V dropped 4 bases and J dropped 1; count of bases not matched to a gene: 7. Germline V gene lookup returns CDR1 SGDLS and CDR2 YYNGEE. This CDR3 has 16 amino acids. The CDR3 reads CASSLTAGMNTGELFF. In nucleotides, the CDR3 is TGTGCCAGCAGCCTCACAGCGGGGATGAACACCGGGGAGCTGTTTTTT.

The chain carries TRBV5-1 and TRBJ1-1; unclear D gene. The germline gives CDR1 SGHRS, CDR2 YFSETQ. The length of the CDR3 is 14 residues. Deletions cut 0 bases from V and 3 bases from J, with 9 bases between. CDR3 in amino acids: CASSLDPEYTEAFF. CDR3 sequence (DNA): TGCGCCAGCAGCTTGGACCCGGAGTACACTGAAGCTTTCTTT.

This rearrangement joins TRBV23-1 to TRBJ1-1; unclear D gene. TRBV23-1 is placed among ORFs of uncertain function. The V end lost 0 bases, the J end lost 3 bases, and 11 bases lay between the germline ends. This CDR3 has 15 residues. DNA of the CDR3: TGCGCCAGCAGTCAATCGCGTCACAAAGACACTGAAGCTTTCTTT. Translating it yields CASSQSRHKDTEAFF.

The gene calls are TRBV19 and TRBJ1-5, with D uncertain. V was cut by 7 bases and J by 4 bases, with 11 bases left in between. Germline V gene lookup returns CDR1 LNHDA and CDR2 SQIVND (reference sequence). CDR3 length equals 13 residues. CDR3 in amino acids: CASNWGGNQPQHF. CDR3 DNA: TGTGCCAGTAATTGGGGTGGAAATCAGCCCCAGCATTTT.

The gene calls are TRBV28 and TRBJ1-3; D might be TRBD1 (6 bases). Trimming removed 6 bases at V and 2 bases at J, with 11 bases between. The CDR3 has 14 amino acids. The germline V gene encodes CDR1 MDHEN and CDR2 SYDVKM. CDR3 loop: CASRKQGAGNTIYF. The CDR3 nucleotides read TGTGCCAGCAGGAAACAGGGCGCTGGAAACACCATATATTTT.

The rearrangement joins TRBV28 to TRBJ2-5; D gene uncertain. CDR1 MDHEN and CDR2 SYDVKM come from the germline V gene. The CDR3 length is 13 residues. The V end lost 2 bases, the J end lost 5 bases, and 9 bases lay between the germline ends. This chain's CDR3 is CASSLVPPETQYF. CDR3 nucleotide sequence: TGTGCCAGCAGTTTAGTCCCACCTGAGACCCAGTACTTC.

CDR3 in amino acids: CASSQGSNQPQHF. CDR3 nucleotides: TGCGCCAGCAGCCAAGGTAGCAATCAGCCCCAGCATTTT. The chain joins TRBV4-3 to TRBJ1-5; no clear D. The V gene's germline CDR1 is LGHNA and CDR2 YSLEER. This CDR3 comprises 13 residues. V dropped 1 base and J dropped 0 bases, with 1 base sitting between them.

This chain uses TRBV11-3 with TRBJ2-5, with TRBD2 matching over 12 bases. The germline V gene has CDR1 SGHNT and CDR2 YENEEA. V lost 1 base, J lost 5 bases, and 5 bases stayed unmatched. This CDR3 is 16 amino acids long. CDR3 DNA sequence: TGTGCCAGCAGCTTAGTGGGGACTAGCGGGCGGGAGACCCAGTACTTC. Its translation: CASSLVGTSGRETQYF.

The chain couples TRBV7-4 to TRBJ2-7; D is uncertain. CDR3 length: 14 amino acids. V was cut by 4 bases and J by 0 bases, with 10 bases left in between. Germline loops: CDR1 SGHVT, CDR2 SQSDAQ. In DNA, the CDR3 is TGTGCCAGCAGCTATAGTCCCTGCTCCTACGAGCAGTACTTC. Encoded protein: CASSYSPCSYEQYF. The variable domain in full, completed from reference TRBV7-4 and TRBJ2-7, reads GAGVSQSPRYKVAKRGRDVALRCDSISGHVTLYWYRQTLGQGSEVLTYSQSDAQRDKSGRPSGRFSAERPERSVSTLKIQRTEQGDSAVYLCASSYSPCSYEQYFGPGTRLTVT.

A few counts support this clone. This sequence joins TRBV30 and TRBJ1-1, with D hard to call. V was shortened by 2 bases and J by 5 bases, with 12 bases between the two germline ends. The germline V gene encodes CDR1 GTSNPN and CDR2 SVGIG (reference sequence). This CDR3 has 13 amino acids. CDR3 coding DNA: TGTGCCTGGAGTTGGGGAGTGGAGACTGAAGCTTTCTTT. It is translated as CAWSWGVETEAFF.

V usage is TRBV6-5 and J usage is TRBJ2-5, with 7 bases aligning to TRBD2. The CDR3 spans 13 residues. Per germline, CDR1 MNHEY and CDR2 SVGAGI. V gave up 10 bases and J gave up 5 bases; unmatched junction bases: 10. The CDR3 coding sequence is TGTGCCACCACGGGTGGCGGGAGTGAGACCCAGTACTTC. Encoded protein: CATTGGGSETQYF.

J is TRBJ2-3 and V is TRBV6-5, with D hard to call. Trimming removed 5 bases from V and 4 bases from J, with 7 bases in between. Germline V gene data show CDR1 as MNHEY and CDR2 as SVGAGI. This CDR3 has 12 residues. CDR3 nucleotides: TGTGCCAGCAGTCCCACGGCAGATACGCAGTATTTT. Translation gives CASSPTADTQYF.

The chain combines TRBV10-1 with TRBJ2-5; tentative D call: TRBD2 (5 bases). This CDR3 comprises 13 residues. Germline values: CDR1 WNHNN, CDR2 SYGVQD (reference sequence). The V and J ends lost 4 bases and 5 bases respectively, with 11 bases between them. CDR3 amino acids: CASSATSRETQYF. CDR3 sequence (DNA): TGCGCCAGCAGTGCAACTAGTCGGGAGACCCAGTACTTC.

As DNA, the CDR3 is TGTGCCAGCAGCTTGGGAATCTACAATGAGCAGTTCTTC. The encoded protein is CASSLGIYNEQFF. The genes are TRBV11-2 and TRBJ2-1, with D uncertain. Trimming pared 3 bases from V and 3 bases from J, leaving 6 bases between. This CDR3 has 13 residues. In germline, CDR1 is SGHAT, CDR2 FQNNGV. The variable domain in full, with the rest retrieved from reference TRBV11-2 and TRBJ2-1, is EAGVAQSPRYKIIEKRQSVAFWCNPISGHATLYWYQQILGQGPKLLIQFQNNGVVDDSQLPKDRFSAERLKGVDSTLKIQPAKLEDSAVYLCASSLGIYNEQFFGPGTRLTVL.

The chain carries TRBV11-3 and TRBJ2-1; D remains ambiguous. The CDR3 is made up of 14 amino acids. The germline CDR1 and CDR2 sequences are SGHNT and YENEEA. With 1 base removed from V and 8 bases from J, the gap between germline ends came to 12 bases. The CDR3 nucleotides are TGTGCCAGCAGCTTAGGCCCTAGTTTATATGAGCAGTTCTTC. It encodes CASSLGPSLYEQFF.

The chain joins TRBV18 to TRBJ2-5; D is uncertain. Germline CDR1 KGHSH, CDR2 LQKENI. The length of the CDR3 is 13 residues. Trimming shortened V by 3 bases and J by 0 bases, and 5 bases separated the two germline ends. CDR3 DNA: TGTGCCAGCTCACCTGGGTACCAAGAGACCCAGTACTTC. It specifies CASSPGYQETQYF.

The chain combines TRBV7-9 with TRBJ1-5, with D possibly being TRBD1 (5 bases). The CDR3 covers 15 residues. Trimming took 5 bases from V and 3 from J, leaving 14 bases between them. The germline CDR1 and CDR2 sequences are SEHNR and FQNEAQ (reference sequence). This CDR3 reads CASSQWDGYNQPQHF. CDR3 coding DNA: TGTGCCAGCAGCCAATGGGACGGCTACAATCAGCCCCAGCATTTT.